Described below is a single TCR beta chain sequence and its context. This sample was taken from a study of blood T cell repertoires in COVID-19. The CDR3 runs to 17 residues. V lost 0 bases, J lost 2 bases, and 6 bases stayed unmatched. Per the germline V gene, CDR1 is LGHNA and CDR2 is YSLEER. Assay used: immunoSEQ multiplex PCR; TCRdb lists only in-frame clones, some missing. Of 150,000 to 200,000 clones in the sample, 82% were seen once. The sequenced sample consisted of peripheral blood. The clonotype was recovered from a woman aged 25 to 39 with acute or convalescent COVID-19. The genes are TRBV4-3 and TRBJ2-1; TRBD2 matches at 8 bases. The CDR3 DNA reads TGCGCCAGCAGCCAAGATCTTATCGGGAGGGCCTACAATGAGCAGTTCTTC. Its protein is CASSQDLIGRAYNEQFF.